This T cell receptor beta chain emerged from a study of blood T cell repertoires in COVID-19. V lost 3 bases to trimming and J lost 7 bases, with 12 bases between them. The CDR3 contains 12 residues. Germline V gene data show CDR1 as SQVTM and CDR2 as ANQGSEA. Profiling relied on immunoSEQ multiplex PCR, and the TCRdb table lists in-frame clones only, not all of them. The table shows 240,000 or so clones, with approximately 86% occurring only once. V gene TRBV29-1 combines with J gene TRBJ1-1; D is perhaps TRBD1 (6 bases). This TCR derives from a woman aged 25-40 years who had recovered from COVID-19. Input material: peripheral blood. CDR3 residues: CSVDKGTFEAFF. CDR3 sequence (DNA): TGCAGCGTTGATAAGGGGACATTTGAAGCTTTCTTT.